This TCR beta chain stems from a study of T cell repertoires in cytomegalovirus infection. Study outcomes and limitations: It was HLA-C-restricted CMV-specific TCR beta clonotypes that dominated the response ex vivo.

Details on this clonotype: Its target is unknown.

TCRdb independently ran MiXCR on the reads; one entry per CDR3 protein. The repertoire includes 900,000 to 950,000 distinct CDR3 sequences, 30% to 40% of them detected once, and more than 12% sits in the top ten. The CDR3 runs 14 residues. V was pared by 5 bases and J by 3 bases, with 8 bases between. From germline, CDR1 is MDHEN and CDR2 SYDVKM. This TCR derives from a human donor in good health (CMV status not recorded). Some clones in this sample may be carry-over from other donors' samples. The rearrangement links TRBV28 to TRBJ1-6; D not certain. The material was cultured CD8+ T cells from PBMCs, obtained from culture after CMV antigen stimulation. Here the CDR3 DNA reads TGTGCCAGCAGTCCAGATGACTATAATTCACCCCTCCACTTT. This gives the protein CASSPDDYNSPLHF.